The 7 T cell receptor beta chains below all came from one sample that was sequenced in a study of blood T cell repertoires in COVID-19. Clones were sequenced by immunoSEQ multiplex PCR, and TCRdb holds only the in-frame ones, with some missing. The data show about 160,000 clones, around four fifths seen once. Sample: peripheral blood. These receptors were obtained from a human donor in a cohort sampled during active COVID-19.

The chain recombines TRBV14 with TRBJ2-7, with D perhaps TRBD1 (7 bases). Germline assignment: CDR1 SGHDN and CDR2 FVKESK. The CDR3 covers 18 residues. Trimming pared 4 bases from V and 1 base from J, leaving 23 bases between. The CDR3 reads CASSPPQVSRGASYEQYF. In DNA, the CDR3 is TGTGCCAGCAGCCCCCCCCAGGTGTCCAGGGGGGCATCCTACGAGCAGTACTTC.

The rearrangement uses TRBV18 and TRBJ1-5; 8 nucleotides match TRBD1. The length of the CDR3 is 16 residues. Germline trimming cut 3 bases from V and 5 bases from J; bases unmatched to any gene: 9. Germline V gene data show CDR1 as KGHSH and CDR2 as LQKENI. The CDR3 DNA reads TGTGCCAGCTCACCCATCGGACAGGGTTATGATCAGCCCCAGCATTTT. Encoded protein: CASSPIGQGYDQPQHF.

This clone has a single count. The CDR3: CASSLRLPTGAGEQFF. CDR3 in DNA: TGTGCCAGCAGCCTCCGGCTTCCGACAGGGGCGGGGGAGCAGTTCTTC. The rearrangement joins TRBV14 to TRBJ2-1; 8 bases align to TRBD1. Germline V gene data show CDR1 as SGHDN and CDR2 as FVKESK. Trimming removed 4 bases from V and 10 bases from J; junction bases left unmatched: 15. The CDR3 covers 16 residues.

The CDR3 loop reads CASSWDTNTGELFF. CDR3 nucleotides: TGTGCCAGCAGCTGGGACACGAACACCGGGGAGCTGTTTTTT. The rearrangement uses TRBV7-9 and TRBJ2-2; D perhaps matches TRBD1 (6 bases). V lost 4 bases, J lost 0 bases, and 6 bases lay in between. This CDR3 region has 14 residues. CDR1 is SEHNR, CDR2 FQNEAQ, per germline (reference sequence).

J is TRBJ1-4 and V is TRBV19; 8 bases are a match to TRBD1. Trimming cost V 6 bases and J 7 bases; bases outside gene matches: 13. The CDR3 has 16 residues. In germline, CDR1 is LNHDA, CDR2 SQIVND (reference sequence). This CDR3 reads CASSPTRGRKGEKLFF. The DNA for the CDR3 is TGTGCCAGTAGCCCCACCAGGGGGCGAAAAGGTGAAAAACTGTTTTTT. Combining the CDR3 with reference TRBV19 and TRBJ1-4 gives the whole variable domain DGGITQSPKYLFRKEGQNVTLSCEQNLNHDAMYWYRQDPGQGLRLIYYSQIVNDFQKGDIAEGYSVSREKKESFPLTVTSAQKNPTAFYLCASSPTRGRKGEKLFFGSGTQLSVL.

V usage is TRBV19 and J usage is TRBJ2-1, with 12 bases aligning to TRBD2. The CDR3 contains 16 residues. Looked up from germline, CDR1 is LNHDA and CDR2 is SQIVND (reference sequence). V trimming: 3 bases; J trimming: 5 bases; junction bases outside the gene matches: 5. CDR3 sequence: CASSIPGTSGHNEQFF. The CDR3 DNA follows: TGTGCCAGTAGTATCCCCGGGACTAGCGGGCACAATGAGCAGTTCTTC.

This chain joins TRBV4-3 and TRBJ2-7, with a tentative D call TRBD2 (6 bases). The V end lost 0 bases, the J end lost 2 bases, and 14 bases lay between the germline ends. The CDR3 contains 16 residues. Germline CDR1 reads LGHNA; CDR2 reads YSLEER. As DNA, the CDR3 is TGCGCCAGCAGCCAAGATTGGGGTCGCGGGACCTACGAGCAGTACTTC. Its protein product is CASSQDWGRGTYEQYF.